The source of this T cell receptor (beta chain) is a study of T cell repertoires in cytomegalovirus infection. Study-wide background: It was recently identified HLA-C-restricted and well-studied HLA-B-restricted CMV epitopes that the study used. It can be stated that public TCR beta signatures indicated CMV infection as well as a matching HLA type.

There are many counts of this clonotype. What it recognizes is unknown. TCRdb reprocessed the reads with MiXCR, giving one entry per CDR3 protein. This table holds roughly 150,000 distinct CDR3 sequences, roughly 32% found once. The J segment lost 8 bases and the V segment lost 3 bases, leaving 20 bases of the junction unmatched. In germline, CDR1 is MNHEY, CDR2 SMNVEV (reference sequence). This CDR3 is built from 19 residues. The TCR originated in a human donor in good health (CMV status not recorded). Some clones in this sample may be carry-over from other donors' samples. The sample here was CD8+ T cells from cultured PBMCs, taken from culture after CMV antigen stimulation. J is TRBJ2-1 and V is TRBV27; 9 nucleotides line up with TRBD2. The CDR3: CASSFSEYASRGGNDEQFF. The CDR3 DNA reads TGTGCCAGCAGTTTCTCCGAGTACGCCTCGCGGGGGGGCAACGATGAGCAGTTCTTC.